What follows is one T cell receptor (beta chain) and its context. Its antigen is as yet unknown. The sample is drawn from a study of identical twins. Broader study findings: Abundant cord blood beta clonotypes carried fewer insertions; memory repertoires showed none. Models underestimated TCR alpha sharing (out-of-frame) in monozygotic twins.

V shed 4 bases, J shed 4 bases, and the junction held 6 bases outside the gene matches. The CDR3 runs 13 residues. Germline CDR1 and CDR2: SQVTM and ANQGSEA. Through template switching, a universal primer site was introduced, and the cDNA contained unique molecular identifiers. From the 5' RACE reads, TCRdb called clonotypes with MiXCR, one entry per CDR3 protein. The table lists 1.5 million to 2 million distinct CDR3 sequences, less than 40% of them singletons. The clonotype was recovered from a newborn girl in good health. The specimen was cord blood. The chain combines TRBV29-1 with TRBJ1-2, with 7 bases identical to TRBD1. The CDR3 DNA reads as TGCAGCGTTGCGAAGGGGGCTAGCTATGGCTACACCTTC. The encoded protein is CSVAKGASYGYTF.